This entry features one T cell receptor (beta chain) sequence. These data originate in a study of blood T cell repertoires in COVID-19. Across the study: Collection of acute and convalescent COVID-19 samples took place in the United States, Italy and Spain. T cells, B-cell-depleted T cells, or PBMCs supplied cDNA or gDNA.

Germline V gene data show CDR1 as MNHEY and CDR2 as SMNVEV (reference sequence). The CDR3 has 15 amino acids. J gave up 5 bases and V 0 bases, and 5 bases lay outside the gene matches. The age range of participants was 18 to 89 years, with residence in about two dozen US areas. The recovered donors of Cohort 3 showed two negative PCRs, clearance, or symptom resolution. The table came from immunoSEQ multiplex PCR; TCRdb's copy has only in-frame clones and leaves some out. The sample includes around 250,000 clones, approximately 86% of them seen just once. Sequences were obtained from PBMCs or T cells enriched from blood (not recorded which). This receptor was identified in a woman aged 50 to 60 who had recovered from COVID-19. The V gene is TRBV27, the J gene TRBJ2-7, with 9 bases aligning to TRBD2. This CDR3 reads CASSLSGLAPHEQYF. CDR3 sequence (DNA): TGTGCCAGCAGTTTATCGGGACTAGCCCCACACGAGCAGTACTTC.